Below are 9 T cell receptor beta chains sequenced from a single sample in a study of cytomegalovirus exposure and HLA in healthy donors. The PCR contained 60 Vbeta and 13 Jbeta primers. Measured with immunoSEQ multiplex PCR; TCRdb has only the in-frame clones, and not every one. This repertoire shows around 140,000 clones, around 80% found once; its top ten account for approximately 9.7%. Source material: PBMCs. Receptors were obtained from a woman aged 60-70 years in good health and CMV-seropositive.

The CDR3 region has the DNA TGTGCCAGCTCACCGCCTAGCGGGCGGAACACCGGGGAGCTGTTTTTT. Protein: CASSPPSGRNTGELFF. V usage is TRBV18 and J usage is TRBJ2-2, with TRBD2 matching 8 bases. Unmatched junction bases numbered 4, after V lost 3 bases and J lost 1 base. The CDR3 consists of 16 residues. Germline values: CDR1 KGHSH, CDR2 LQKENI.

The chain uses TRBV7-3 and TRBJ2-7; D gene uncertain. CDR3 length: 13 amino acids. The V gene's germline CDR1 is SGHTA and CDR2 FQGTGA. V shed 1 base and J shed 6 bases, with 10 bases lying between them. In DNA, the CDR3 is TGTGCCAGCAGCTTAATCCTAGATAGCGAGCAGTACTTC. This translates into CASSLILDSEQYF.

This clone was picked up a small number of times. The chain is built from TRBV5-1 and TRBJ2-7, with 8 bases lining up with TRBD1. Germline CDR1 and CDR2: SGHRS and YFSETQ. CDR3 size: 12 residues. Trimming removed 3 bases from V and 6 bases from J; junction bases left unmatched: 2. The CDR3 region is CASSSTGGEQYF. CDR3 coding DNA: TGCGCCAGCAGCTCCACAGGGGGCGAGCAGTACTTC.

This rearrangement joins TRBV2 to TRBJ2-5, with 8 bases identical to TRBD1. V shed 7 bases, J shed 2 bases, and the junction held 6 bases outside the gene matches. This CDR3 has 14 residues. Germline assignment: CDR1 SNHLY and CDR2 FYNNEI. CDR3 in DNA: TGTGCCAGCACTGTGGACAGGGCTCAAGAGACCCAGTACTTC. Amino acid sequence: CASTVDRAQETQYF.

This clone was counted a few times. This chain joins TRBV6-5 and TRBJ2-1; possible D gene TRBD1, 6 bases. Germline loops: CDR1 MNHEY, CDR2 SVGAGI. The V end was cut by 6 bases, the J end by 7 bases, with 10 bases between. This CDR3 has 12 amino acids. CDR3 nucleotide sequence: TGTGCCAGCAGAACAGGGTTTAATGAGCAGTTCTTC. This sequence encodes CASRTGFNEQFF.

The chain uses TRBV29-1 and TRBJ2-5; 13 bases match TRBD2. The J call is doubtful: the DNA matches TRBJ2-7 better. This CDR3 contains 20 residues. Germline assignment: CDR1 SQVTM and CDR2 ANQGSEA. The CDR3 nucleotides are TGCAGCGTTGCTGCGGCAGCTGCTTGGACTAGCGGGAGCGTCTCCTACGAGCAGTACTTC. It is translated as CSVAAAAAWTSGSVSYEQYF.

The rearrangement uses TRBV4-2 and TRBJ1-1; a possible D gene is TRBD1 (5 bases). The CDR3 runs to 15 residues. With 0 bases removed from V and 5 bases from J, the gap between germline ends came to 13 bases. CDR1 LGHNA and CDR2 YNFKEQ come from the germline V gene. CDR3 in DNA: TGTGCCAGCAGCCAAGATTCGGTGACAGTAACTGAAGCTTTCTTT. It translates to CASSQDSVTVTEAFF.

The J gene is TRBJ1-2, the V gene TRBV19; D not certain. Germline V gives CDR1 LNHDA, CDR2 SQIVND (reference sequence). The CDR3 covers 15 residues. Trimming stripped 3 bases from V and 0 bases from J, with 11 bases between. The CDR3, as DNA: TGTGCCAGTAGTATCTCACCTTCAGCTAACTATGGCTACACCTTC. This codes for CASSISPSANYGYTF.

The chain uses TRBV29-1 and TRBJ2-6; D may be TRBD2 (6 bases). The CDR3 spans 13 residues. Trimming left V 6 bases short and J 12 bases short, with 18 bases between. Looked up from germline, CDR1 is SQVTM and CDR2 is ANQGSEA. This CDR3 is CSVLPDYPPVLTF. DNA of the CDR3: TGCAGCGTCCTCCCGGACTACCCTCCCGTCCTGACTTTC.